The 19 T cell receptor beta chains below all came from one sample that was sequenced in a study of OX40 agonist ivuxolimab in advanced cancers. Libraries were constructed by the immunoSEQ multiplex PCR assay. What TCRdb holds here is the immuneACCESS table cut down to in-frame rearrangements. Part of the clones is not present; checked against another copy, under half of the missing clones reflect an unresolved V gene, and the others are unexplained. In this sample the table shows 75,000 or so clones, 84% of which occur a single time. Together, the top ten hold approximately 8.7% of the sample. Sequenced material: CD4+ or CD8+ T cells sorted from blood, taken in a trial of the OX40 agonist ivuxolimab. These receptors came from an adult with an advanced solid tumor such as melanoma, head and neck, liver or kidney cancer.

V is TRBV10-3 and J is TRBJ2-3; no reliable D call. The CDR3 has 14 amino acids. Germline V lookup: CDR1 ENHRY, CDR2 SYGVKD. Trimming stripped 8 bases from V and 1 base from J, with 13 bases between. For the CDR3, the DNA is TGTGCCATCGTCCCAGGCGATTGCACAGATACGCAGTATTTT. It specifies CAIVPGDCTDTQYF.

This clone was observed a few times. The chain carries TRBV5-6 and TRBJ1-2; tentative D call: TRBD1 (6 bases). Per the germline V gene, CDR1 is SGHDT and CDR2 is YYEEEE. CDR3 size: 13 residues. Trimming removed 7 bases from V and 4 bases from J, with 14 bases in between. The CDR3 sequence is CASRMSGVYGYTF. CDR3 DNA sequence: TGTGCCAGCCGGATGTCAGGGGTCTATGGCTACACCTTC.

This clone was observed a handful of times. V gene TRBV30 combines with J gene TRBJ1-5, with a tentative D call TRBD1 (5 bases). The CDR3 has 13 residues. Between the trimmed V and J ends, which lost 0 bases and 4 bases, there was a span of 7 bases. Germline V lookup: CDR1 GTSNPN, CDR2 SVGIG (reference sequence). CDR3 sequence (DNA): TGTGCCTGGAGTGTACGGGGGAATCAGCCCCAGCATTTT. Protein: CAWSVRGNQPQHF.

The rearrangement uses TRBV7-9 and TRBJ2-3; TRBD1 might be the D (6 bases). The germline CDR1 and CDR2 sequences are SEHNR and FQNEAQ (reference sequence). The CDR3 contains 14 residues. Trimming removed 4 bases at V and 4 bases at J, with 12 bases between. The CDR3 spells CASSWSTGPDTQYF. DNA of the CDR3: TGTGCCAGCAGCTGGTCTACAGGGCCAGATACGCAGTATTTT.

This clone was counted only a few times. The chain carries TRBV10-1 and TRBJ2-5; D uncertain. Trimming cost V 11 bases and J 7 bases, with 8 bases left between them. Germline CDR1 reads WNHNN; CDR2 reads SYGVQD (reference sequence). The CDR3 is 9 amino acids. CDR3 in DNA: TGCGCCTCTTGTGGGACCCAGTACTTC. Translation: CASCGTQYF.

V gene TRBV19 combines with J gene TRBJ1-2; TRBD1 might be the D (6 bases). V lost 0 bases, J lost 0 bases, and 11 bases lay in between. This CDR3 region has 16 residues. Germline V gene lookup returns CDR1 LNHDA and CDR2 SQIVND (reference sequence). CDR3 region: CASSIDKGHPNYGYTF. In DNA, the CDR3 is TGTGCCAGTAGTATAGATAAGGGACATCCTAACTATGGCTACACCTTC.

The CDR3 loop is CASSFLEVTEAFF. The CDR3 DNA follows: TGTGCCAGCAGCTTTTTAGAGGTCACTGAAGCTTTCTTT. The chain couples TRBV7-2 to TRBJ1-1, with D hard to call. The CDR3 contains 13 residues. With 3 bases removed from V and 4 bases from J, the gap between germline ends came to 9 bases. The V gene's germline CDR1 is SGHTA and CDR2 FQGNSA.

V is TRBV5-1 and J is TRBJ2-5; D unresolved. The V end lost 1 base, the J end lost 7 bases, and 17 bases lay between the germline ends. The germline gives CDR1 SGHRS, CDR2 YFSETQ. The CDR3 is 15 residues long. CDR3 loop: CASSLQTTPAVTQYF. CDR3 DNA: TGCGCCAGCAGCTTGCAAACTACCCCCGCGGTGACCCAGTACTTC.

This clone appeared a few times. This chain links TRBV28 with TRBJ2-1; no firm D call. The germline V and J ends were trimmed by 5 bases and 4 bases, with 3 bases remaining between them. The CDR3 is made up of 11 amino acids. Germline values: CDR1 MDHEN, CDR2 SYDVKM. The CDR3 nucleotides are TGTGCCAGCAGTAATTACAATGAGCAGTTCTTC. Its protein is CASSNYNEQFF.

This clone was observed a single time. The chain couples TRBV11-3 to TRBJ2-1; 8 positions agree with TRBD2. Germline assignment: CDR1 SGHNT and CDR2 YENEEA. This CDR3 comprises 16 residues. V gave up 1 base and J gave up 8 bases; unmatched junction bases: 10. CDR3 sequence reads: CASSLGSGGLVDEQFF. The CDR3 DNA follows: TGTGCCAGCAGCTTAGGATCGGGGGGGCTCGTGGATGAGCAGTTCTTC.

This clone was observed once. The identical CDR3 is also encoded by other nucleotide sequences in the sample. J is TRBJ1-6 and V is TRBV18; the D gene is possibly TRBD1 (5 bases). The CDR3 is made up of 16 amino acids. CDR1 KGHSH and CDR2 LQKENI come from the germline V gene. V dropped 6 bases and J dropped 7 bases, with 19 bases sitting between them. In nucleotides, the CDR3 is TGTGCCAGCTCGCCAAGAGAGGGCAGGGAAAATTCACCCCTCCACTTT. Amino acid sequence: CASSPREGRENSPLHF.

This clone occurred a few times. V is TRBV11-3 and J is TRBJ2-7, with D perhaps TRBD1 or TRBD2 (5 bases each). CDR1 SGHNT and CDR2 YENEEA come from the germline V gene. Trimming took off 1 base at V and 5 bases at J, with 12 bases between the two ends. This CDR3 is built from 14 residues. CDR3 residues: CASSLGDQGNEQYF. The CDR3 DNA sequence: TGTGCCAGCAGCTTAGGGGACCAAGGCAACGAGCAGTACTTC.

This clone was counted between two and nine times. The rearrangement joins TRBV5-6 to TRBJ2-2, with 8 bases lining up with TRBD1. With 4 bases clipped from V and 4 bases from J, the junction kept 6 bases outside the gene matches. The CDR3 totals 15 residues. CDR1 and CDR2 (germline): SGHDT, YYEEEE. The DNA for the CDR3 is TGTGCCAGCAGCCCAGATACAGGGGGCACCGGGGAGCTGTTTTTT. Translating it yields CASSPDTGGTGELFF.

This clone was found a few times. The chain uses TRBV27 and TRBJ2-7, with 8 bases identical to TRBD1. Germline V gene data show CDR1 as MNHEY and CDR2 as SMNVEV (reference sequence). CDR3 length: 22 amino acids. J gave up 5 bases and V 6 bases, and 33 bases lay outside the gene matches. This CDR3 reads CASSDLTGVVGRRYSNWDEQYF. CDR3 nucleotide sequence: TGTGCCAGCAGCGATTTGACAGGGGTGGTGGGGAGACGCTATTCGAATTGGGACGAGCAGTACTTC.

The chain carries TRBV25-1 and TRBJ2-1; D is perhaps TRBD2 (6 bases). This CDR3 contains 15 residues. The V gene's germline CDR1 is MGHDK and CDR2 SYGVNS. Trimming removed 3 bases from V and 0 bases from J, with 9 bases in between. In DNA, the CDR3 is TGTGCCAGCAGTGAGTTCGGGAGCTCCTACAATGAGCAGTTCTTC. It translates to CASSEFGSSYNEQFF.

J is TRBJ2-3 and V is TRBV2; D is perhaps TRBD2 (5 bases). The CDR3 covers 14 residues. CDR1 and CDR2 from the germline V gene are SNHLY and FYNNEI. V lost 2 bases and J lost 3, with 9 bases in between. CDR3 sequence: CASSELTRTDTQYF. CDR3 DNA: TGTGCCAGCAGTGAACTTACTAGGACAGATACGCAGTATTTT.

This rearrangement joins TRBV30 to TRBJ2-3; D unclear. Germline V gene data show CDR1 as GTSNPN and CDR2 as SVGIG (reference sequence). The CDR3 runs to 11 residues. The V end lost 0 bases, the J end lost 5 bases, and 3 bases lay between the germline ends. The CDR3 coding sequence is TGTGCCTGGAGTGTCCGAGATACGCAGTATTTT. It specifies CAWSVRDTQYF. The entire variable domain, with the rest obtained from reference TRBV30 and TRBJ2-3, is as follows: SQTIHQWPATLVQPVGSPLSLECTVEGTSNPNLYWYRQAAGRGLQLLFYSVGIGQISSEVPQNLSASRPQDRQFILSSKKLLLSDSGFYLCAWSVRDTQYFGPGTRLTVL.

The chain uses TRBV7-2 and TRBJ2-1, with a tentative D call TRBD2 (6 bases). Trimming removed 5 bases from V and 4 bases from J, with 9 bases in between. CDR3 size: 13 residues. Per the germline V gene, CDR1 is SGHTA and CDR2 is FQGNSA. As DNA, the CDR3 is TGTGCCAGCAGCGCGGGACTTTACAATGAGCAGTTCTTC. Translating it yields CASSAGLYNEQFF.

This rearrangement joins TRBV6-5 to TRBJ2-7, with 7 bases aligning to TRBD2. V was clipped by 5 bases and J by 5 bases; unmatched bases: 0. The CDR3 runs 11 residues. The germline CDR1 and CDR2 sequences are MNHEY and SVGAGI. The CDR3 coding sequence is TGTGCCAGCAGTCGGGGGGACGAGCAGTACTTC. This codes for CASSRGDEQYF.